These T cell receptor beta chains were read from a single sample in a study of PD-L1 blockade in urothelial cancer. Sequenced by immunoSEQ multiplex PCR; TCRdb stores in-frame clones only, minus some. The data hold about 76,000 clones, with approximately 81% observed a single time. The material was PBMCs, obtained around atezolizumab (anti-PD-L1) treatment. These receptors came from a man aged 65-85 years with urothelial cancer. CDR3s include the opening cysteine and the closing phenylalanine or tryptophan. D genes are given only for firm matches. The size entry is marked missing in some rows and otherwise reads once, few, many or a size class.

abundance,v_gene,j_gene,d_gene,CDR3aa,CDR3nt
-,TRBV11-2,TRBJ2-1,-,CASSLATSGHEQFF,TGTGCCAGCAGCTTAGCGACTAGTGGGCATGAGCAGTTCTTC
-,TRBV6-1,TRBJ2-3,TRBD2,CASSEREWGLAGGPDTQYF,TGTGCCAGCAGTGAACGAGAATGGGGGCTAGCGGGAGGTCCAGATACGCAGTATTTT
-,TRBV6-1,TRBJ1-1,-,CASSLGGNTEAFF,TGTGCCAGCAGTTTGGGGGGGAACACTGAAGCTTTCTTT
few,TRBV21-1,TRBJ1-1,-,CARGGYPMDEAFF,TGTGCCAGGGGGGGTTACCCCATGGATGAAGCTTTCTTT
-,TRBV5-1,TRBJ2-5,-,CASSLQEGETQYF,TGCGCCAGCAGCTTACAGGAGGGAGAGACCCAGTACTTC
once,TRBV7-8,TRBJ2-3,TRBD2,CASSPGLAGGVDTQYF,TGTGCCAGCAGCCCGGGTTTGGCGGGAGGAGTAGATACGCAGTATTTT
-,TRBV19,TRBJ2-7,-,CASSNFAGALYEQYF,TGTGCCAGTAGTAATTTTGCGGGGGCCCTCTACGAGCAGTACTTC
-,TRBV27,TRBJ1-5,-,CASSSGSFGNQPQHF,TGTGCCAGCAGTTCGGGGTCCTTTGGCAATCAGCCCCAGCATTTT
-,TRBV5-1,TRBJ1-1,TRBD1,CASSPRTGGLNTEAFF,TGCGCCAGCAGCCCCAGGACAGGGGGCCTGAACACTGAAGCTTTCTTT
-,TRBV5-1,TRBJ1-1,TRBD1,CASSLDREYTEAFF,TGCGCCAGCAGCTTAGACAGGGAGTACACTGAAGCTTTCTTT
-,TRBV6-5,TRBJ2-7,-,CASSYEVPYEQYF,TGTGCCAGCAGTTACGAGGTGCCCTACGAGCAGTACTTC
few,TRBV27,TRBJ1-5,-,CASSLSIGQGTNQPQHF,TGTGCCAGCAGTTTATCGATTGGGCAGGGTACCAATCAGCCCCAGCATTTT
once,TRBV9,TRBJ2-7,-,CASSVGLGDSRQAYEQYF,TGTGCCAGCAGCGTAGGATTGGGAGACTCCAGACAAGCCTACGAGCAGTACTTC
-,TRBV28,TRBJ1-5,-,CASSATPGYQPQHF,TGTGCCAGCAGCGCTACCCCAGGTTATCAGCCCCAGCATTTT
-,TRBV28,TRBJ2-5,TRBD1,CASSLKITGTGQYF,TGTGCCAGCAGTCTTAAGATAACCGGGACAGGGCAGTACTTC
-,TRBV6-6,TRBJ1-1,-,CATLDRGAAEAFF,TGTGCCACCTTAGACCGCGGCGCAGCTGAAGCTTTCTTT
-,TRBV19,TRBJ2-7,-,CASSPRGGRDYEQYF,TGTGCCAGTAGTCCCAGGGGAGGGAGGGACTACGAGCAGTACTTC
once,TRBV2,TRBJ1-2,TRBD1,CASRAIPGQPYGYTF,TGTGCCAGCAGAGCTATCCCGGGACAGCCCTATGGCTACACCTTC
few,TRBV10-3,TRBJ1-4,-,CAISESFPPDEKLFF,TGTGCCATCAGTGAGTCTTTCCCTCCGGATGAAAAACTGTTTTTT
few,TRBV6-1,TRBJ1-5,-,CASSESYSNQPQHF,TGTGCCAGCAGTGAATCTTATAGCAATCAGCCCCAGCATTTT
medium-sized,TRBV30,TRBJ1-3,-,CAFDGVSGNTIYF,TGTGCCTTTGACGGAGTCTCTGGAAACACCATATATTTT
-,TRBV6-6,TRBJ2-7,-,CATGGRGSHEQYF,TGTGCCACGGGAGGCAGGGGTAGCCACGAGCAGTACTTC
once,TRBV19,TRBJ1-4,-,CASSPDGGNEKLFF,TGTGCCAGTAGTCCGGACGGCGGGAATGAAAAACTGTTTTTT
once,TRBV7-2,TRBJ2-2,TRBD2,CASSFSGTNPGELFF,TGTGCCAGCAGCTTTAGCGGGACGAACCCCGGGGAGCTGTTTTTT
-,TRBV6-1,TRBJ2-7,TRBD1,CASSPFADRDEQYF,TGTGCCAGCAGTCCTTTTGCGGACAGGGACGAGCAGTACTTC
-,TRBV2,TRBJ1-3,TRBD1,CASTRDSSGNTIYF,TGTGCCAGCACCCGGGACAGCTCTGGAAACACCATATATTTT
-,TRBV29-1,TRBJ2-1,-,CSGQGGAGSYNEQFF,TGCAGCGGCCAGGGCGGAGCTGGCTCCTACAATGAGCAGTTCTTC
-,TRBV6-1,TRBJ2-7,TRBD2,CASSEIAGRGYEQYF,TGTGCCAGCAGTGAAATAGCGGGAAGGGGGTACGAGCAGTACTTC
-,TRBV28,TRBJ1-2,-,CASSFTTRRFYGYTF,TGTGCCAGCAGTTTTACGACACGCCGATTCTATGGCTACACCTTC
-,TRBV11-2,TRBJ2-5,TRBD2,CASSSRTRAKETQYF,TGTGCCAGCAGCTCTCGGACTAGGGCTAAAGAGACCCAGTACTTC
-,TRBV19,TRBJ2-1,TRBD2,CASSIISGSSYNEQFF,TGTGCCAGTAGCATAATTAGCGGGAGCTCCTACAATGAGCAGTTCTTC
few,TRBV19,TRBJ1-2,-,CASSTENLGRYGYTF,TGTGCCAGTAGTACCGAAAACCTTGGGAGATATGGCTACACCTTC
-,TRBV5-1,TRBJ2-3,TRBD2,CASSLALAADTQYF,TGCGCCAGCAGCTTGGCCCTAGCGGCAGATACGCAGTATTTT
-,TRBV10-3,TRBJ2-1,TRBD2,CASGGNEQFF,TGTGCCTCCGGGGGGAATGAGCAGTTCTTC
-,TRBV6-5,TRBJ2-5,-,CASSYNREETQYF,TGTGCCAGCAGTTACAACAGGGAAGAGACCCAGTACTTC
once,TRBV19,TRBJ1-1,-,CASSVNRVRTEAFF,TGTGCCAGTAGTGTTAACAGGGTGCGCACTGAAGCTTTCTTT
once,TRBV28,TRBJ2-7,TRBD1,CASRLTGANYEQYF,TGTGCCAGCAGACTGACAGGGGCTAACTACGAGCAGTACTTC
-,TRBV30,TRBJ2-7,-,CACYDGDYEQYF,TGTGCCTGCTACGACGGGGACTACGAGCAGTACTTC
-,TRBV19,TRBJ2-7,TRBD1,CASSSADRGRNYEQYF,TGTGCCAGTAGTTCCGCTGACAGGGGGCGCAACTACGAGCAGTACTTC
-,TRBV28,TRBJ1-2,TRBD1,CAGGQGTYGYTF,TGTGCCGGGGGACAGGGGACTTATGGCTACACCTTC
-,TRBV9,TRBJ2-2,-,CASSSRGGRGTGELFF,TGTGCCAGCAGCTCCCGAGGGGGACGGGGCACCGGGGAGCTGTTTTTT
-,TRBV19,TRBJ2-7,TRBD1,CASTGDREYEQYF,TGTGCCAGCACCGGCGACAGGGAGTACGAGCAGTACTTC
-,TRBV7-3,TRBJ2-5,-,CASSVKRGTAGTQYF,TGTGCCAGCAGCGTAAAAAGAGGGACAGCGGGGACCCAGTACTTC
once,TRBV29-1,TRBJ2-7,-,CSALLRGEVHEQYF,TGCAGCGCCCTACTCCGGGGAGAGGTCCACGAGCAGTACTTC